This T cell receptor beta chain was captured by sequencing in a study of blood T cell repertoires in COVID-19. Across the study: Acute and convalescent COVID-19 samples came from the United States, Italy and Spain.

Seattle participants joined during active infection and were tracked over time. The assay was immunoSEQ multiplex PCR, and TCRdb's table has in-frame clones only and misses some. The data show a few hundred thousand clones, around 87% seen once. This clonotype was obtained from a woman under 40 with COVID-19, enrolled during active disease. Sequences were obtained from peripheral blood.

The CDR3 DNA follows: TGTGCCAGCAGCCCAGACATTCTCGAGACCCAGTACTTC. The encoded protein is CASSPDILETQYF. The rearrangement uses TRBV5-5 and TRBJ2-5; no reliable D call. Germline CDR1 SGHKS, CDR2 YYEKEE (reference sequence). The CDR3 is made up of 13 amino acids. Trimming took off 4 bases at V and 5 bases at J, with 12 bases between the two ends.